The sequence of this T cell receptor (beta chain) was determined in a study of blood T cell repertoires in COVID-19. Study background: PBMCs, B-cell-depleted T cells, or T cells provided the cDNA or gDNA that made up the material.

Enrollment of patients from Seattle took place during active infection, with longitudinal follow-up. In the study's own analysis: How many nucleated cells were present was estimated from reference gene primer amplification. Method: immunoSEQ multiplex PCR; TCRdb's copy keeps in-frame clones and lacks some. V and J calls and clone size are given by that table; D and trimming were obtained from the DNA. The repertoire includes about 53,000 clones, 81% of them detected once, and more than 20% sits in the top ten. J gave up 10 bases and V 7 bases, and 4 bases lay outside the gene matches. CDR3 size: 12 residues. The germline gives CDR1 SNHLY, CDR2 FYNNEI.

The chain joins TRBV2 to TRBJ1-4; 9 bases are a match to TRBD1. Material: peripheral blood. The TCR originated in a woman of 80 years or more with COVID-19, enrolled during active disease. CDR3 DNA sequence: TGTGCCAGCAAGGGACAGGGAGCAAAACTGTTTTTT. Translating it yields CASKGQGAKLFF.